This TCR beta chain originates from a study of T-cell reconstitution after alpha-beta-depleted transplantation in children. Overall study findings and caveats: Surviving recipient T cells and thymic progenitors accounted for the high day-60 TCRbeta diversity observed in some patients. Reports say that about two months after transplant, the alpha-beta T cells came out of several hundred graft clones that had expanded. Hyperexpanded clones declined; after one year, newly produced T cells mostly supplied diversity.

With regard to this clonotype: Its target is unknown.

Unique molecular identifiers were used in preparing the TCRbeta library. Using its own MiXCR run on the PCR reads, TCRdb lists one record per CDR3 protein. Here the sample spans roughly 420,000 distinct CDR3 sequences, around 15% being singletons. Trimming stripped 0 bases from V and 1 base from J, with 9 bases between. Germline CDR1 is SQVTM and CDR2 is ANQGSEA. CDR3 size: 14 residues. The chain has TRBV29-1 and TRBJ2-5, with D unclear. The material sequenced was PBMCs, mostly from graft donor cells, taken 360 days after TCRalphabeta/CD19-depleted stem cell transplant. The clonotype was recovered from a boy younger than two who had a stem cell transplant for Wiskott-Aldrich syndrome, so the T cells may come from the graft donor. The CDR3 sequence: CSVEDLGIQETQYF. CDR3 nucleotides: TGCAGCGTTGAAGATCTTGGGATCCAAGAGACCCAGTACTTC.